The clone carrying this T cell receptor (beta chain) was observed a handful of times. MiXCR, run by TCRdb on the 5' RACE reads, gives a single entry per CDR3 protein. The sample carries roughly 200,000 distinct CDR3 sequences, less than 8% recorded once. Healthy Caucasians made up all donors. This entry is derived from a study of identical twins. The length of the CDR3 is 15 residues. The V and J ends lost 1 base and 2 bases respectively, with 10 bases between them. The germline gives CDR1 LGHNA, CDR2 YSLEER. These data were also reused for a study on yellow fever vaccine responses in identical twins.

This receptor was identified in a woman under 30 in good health. The chain carries TRBV4-3 and TRBJ2-3; D might be TRBD1 or TRBD2, each matching 5 bases. The sample consisted of memory (CD45RO+) T cells sorted from blood. CDR3 bases: TGCGCCAGCAGCCAAGGGGACGGATACACAGATACGCAGTATTTT. Translation: CASSQGDGYTDTQYF.